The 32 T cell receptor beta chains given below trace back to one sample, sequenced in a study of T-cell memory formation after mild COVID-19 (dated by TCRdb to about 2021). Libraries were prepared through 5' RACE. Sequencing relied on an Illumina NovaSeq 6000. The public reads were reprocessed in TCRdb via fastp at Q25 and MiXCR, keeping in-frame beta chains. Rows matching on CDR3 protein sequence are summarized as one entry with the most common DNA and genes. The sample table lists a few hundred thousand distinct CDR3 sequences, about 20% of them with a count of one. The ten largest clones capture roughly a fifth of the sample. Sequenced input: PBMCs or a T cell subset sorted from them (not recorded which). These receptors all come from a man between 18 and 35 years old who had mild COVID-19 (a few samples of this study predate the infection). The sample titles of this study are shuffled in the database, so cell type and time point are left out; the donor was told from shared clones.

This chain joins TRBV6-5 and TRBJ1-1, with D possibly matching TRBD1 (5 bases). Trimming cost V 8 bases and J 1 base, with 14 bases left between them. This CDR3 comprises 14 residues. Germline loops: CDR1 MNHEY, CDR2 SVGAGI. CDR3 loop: CASVGAYKNTEAFF. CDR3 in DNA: TGTGCCAGCGTAGGGGCTTATAAGAACACTGAAGCTTTCTTT.

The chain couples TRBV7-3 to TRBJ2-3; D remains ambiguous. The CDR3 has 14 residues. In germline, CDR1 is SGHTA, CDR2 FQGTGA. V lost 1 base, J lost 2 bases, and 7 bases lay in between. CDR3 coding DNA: TGTGCCAGCAGCTTAAGGTCGATCACAGATACGCAGTATTTT. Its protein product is CASSLRSITDTQYF.

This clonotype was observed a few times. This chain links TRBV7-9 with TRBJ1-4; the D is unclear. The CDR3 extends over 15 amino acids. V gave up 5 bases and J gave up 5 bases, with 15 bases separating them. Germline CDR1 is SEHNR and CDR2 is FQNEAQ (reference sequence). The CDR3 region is CASSRSGLPNEKLFF. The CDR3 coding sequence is TGTGCCAGCAGCCGATCGGGCTTGCCCAATGAAAAACTGTTTTTT.

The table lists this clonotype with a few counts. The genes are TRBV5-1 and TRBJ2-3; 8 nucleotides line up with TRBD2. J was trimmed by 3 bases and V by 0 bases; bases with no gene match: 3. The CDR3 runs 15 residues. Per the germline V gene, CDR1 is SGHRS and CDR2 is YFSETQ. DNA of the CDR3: TGCGCCAGCAGCTTGGAAGGCGGGGGGACAGATACGCAGTATTTT. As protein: CASSLEGGGTDTQYF.

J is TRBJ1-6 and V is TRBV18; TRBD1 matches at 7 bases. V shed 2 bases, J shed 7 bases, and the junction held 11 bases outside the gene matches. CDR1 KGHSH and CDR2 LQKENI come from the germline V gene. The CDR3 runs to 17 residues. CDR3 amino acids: CASSPTRQGSTNSPLHF. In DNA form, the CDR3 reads TGTGCCAGCTCACCAACCCGACAGGGTAGTACCAATTCACCCCTCCACTTT. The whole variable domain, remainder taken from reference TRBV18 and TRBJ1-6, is NAGVMQNPRHLVRRRGQEARLRCSPMKGHSHVYWYRQLPEEGLKFMVYLQKENIIDESGMPKERFSAEFPKEGPSILRIQQVVRGDSAAYFCASSPTRQGSTNSPLHFGNGTRLTVT.

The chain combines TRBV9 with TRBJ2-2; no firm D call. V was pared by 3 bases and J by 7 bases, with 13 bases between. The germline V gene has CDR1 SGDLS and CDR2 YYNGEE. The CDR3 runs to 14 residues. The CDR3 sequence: CASSGSGPLGELFF. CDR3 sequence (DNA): TGTGCCAGCAGCGGTAGTGGACCGCTCGGGGAGCTGTTTTTT.

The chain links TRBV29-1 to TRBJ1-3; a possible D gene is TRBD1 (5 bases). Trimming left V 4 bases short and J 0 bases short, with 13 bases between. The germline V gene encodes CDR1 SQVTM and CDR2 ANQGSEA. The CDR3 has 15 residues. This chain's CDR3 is CSVGYDGHSGNTIYF. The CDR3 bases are TGCAGCGTTGGGTACGACGGACACTCTGGAAACACCATATATTTT.

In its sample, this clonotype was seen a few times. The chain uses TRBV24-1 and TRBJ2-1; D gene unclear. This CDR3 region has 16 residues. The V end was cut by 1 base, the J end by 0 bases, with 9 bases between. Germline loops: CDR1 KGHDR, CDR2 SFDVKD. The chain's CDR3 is CATSDFRSSSYNEQFF. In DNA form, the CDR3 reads TGTGCCACCAGTGATTTTCGGTCCAGCTCCTACAATGAGCAGTTCTTC.

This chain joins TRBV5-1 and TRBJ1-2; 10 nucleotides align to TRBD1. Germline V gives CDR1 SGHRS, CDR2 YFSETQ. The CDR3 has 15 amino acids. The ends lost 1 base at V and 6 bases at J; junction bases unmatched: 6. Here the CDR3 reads CASSLPGQGHDGYTF. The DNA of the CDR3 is TGCGCCAGCAGCTTGCCGGGACAGGGGCATGATGGCTACACCTTC.

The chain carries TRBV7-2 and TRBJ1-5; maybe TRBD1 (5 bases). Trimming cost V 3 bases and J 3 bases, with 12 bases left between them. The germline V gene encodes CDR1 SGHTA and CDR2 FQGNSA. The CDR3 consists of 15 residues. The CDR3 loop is CASSFRGFINQPQHF. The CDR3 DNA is TGTGCCAGCAGCTTCCGGGGGTTCATCAATCAGCCCCAGCATTTT.

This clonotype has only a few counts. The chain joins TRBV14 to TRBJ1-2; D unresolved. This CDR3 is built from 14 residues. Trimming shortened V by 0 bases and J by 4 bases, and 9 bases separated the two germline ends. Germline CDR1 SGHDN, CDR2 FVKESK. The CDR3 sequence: CASSQEEGGYGYTF. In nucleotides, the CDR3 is TGTGCCAGCAGCCAAGAAGAGGGCGGCTATGGCTACACCTTC.

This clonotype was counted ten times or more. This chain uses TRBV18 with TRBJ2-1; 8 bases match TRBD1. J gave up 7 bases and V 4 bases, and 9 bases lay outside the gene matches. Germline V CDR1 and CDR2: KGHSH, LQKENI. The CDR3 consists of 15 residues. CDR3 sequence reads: CASSLRETGVNEQFF. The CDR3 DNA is TGTGCCAGCTCACTGAGGGAGACAGGGGTAAATGAGCAGTTCTTC.

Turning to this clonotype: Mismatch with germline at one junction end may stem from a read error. The CDR3 sequence: CSARSGIQETQNF. The CDR3, as DNA: TGCAGTGCTCGTAGCGGGATCCAAGAGACCCAGAACTTC. This chain joins TRBV20-1 and TRBJ2-5; 8 nucleotides agree with TRBD2. This CDR3 is 13 amino acids long. Germline V gives CDR1 DFQATT, CDR2 SNEGSKA (reference sequence).

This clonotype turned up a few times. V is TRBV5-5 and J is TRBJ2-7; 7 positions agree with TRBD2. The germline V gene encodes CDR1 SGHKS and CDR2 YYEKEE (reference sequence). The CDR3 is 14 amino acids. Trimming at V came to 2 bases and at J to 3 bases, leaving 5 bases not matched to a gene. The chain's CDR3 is CASSFKWEGYEQYV. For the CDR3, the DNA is TGTGCCAGCAGCTTTAAATGGGAGGGCTACGAGCAGTACGTC.

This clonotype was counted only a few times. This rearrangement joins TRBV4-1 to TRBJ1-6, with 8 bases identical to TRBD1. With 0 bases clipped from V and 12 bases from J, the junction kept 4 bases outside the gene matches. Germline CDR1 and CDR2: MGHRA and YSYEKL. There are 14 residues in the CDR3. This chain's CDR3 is CASSQDGTGQPLHF. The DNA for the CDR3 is TGCGCCAGCAGCCAAGATGGGACAGGCCAACCCCTCCACTTT.

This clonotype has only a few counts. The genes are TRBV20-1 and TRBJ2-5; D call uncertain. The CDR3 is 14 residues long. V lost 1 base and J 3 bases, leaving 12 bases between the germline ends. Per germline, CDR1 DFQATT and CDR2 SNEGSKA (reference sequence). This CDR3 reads CSARGVLSEETQYF. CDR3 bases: TGCAGTGCTAGAGGGGTACTCTCCGAAGAGACCCAGTACTTC.

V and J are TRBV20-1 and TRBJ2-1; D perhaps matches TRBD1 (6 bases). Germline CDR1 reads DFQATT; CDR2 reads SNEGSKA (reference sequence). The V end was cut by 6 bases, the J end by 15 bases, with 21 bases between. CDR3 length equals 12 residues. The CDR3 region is CSAVGTSRNWFF. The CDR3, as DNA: TGCAGTGCCGTCGGGACATCTCGTAACTGGTTCTTC.

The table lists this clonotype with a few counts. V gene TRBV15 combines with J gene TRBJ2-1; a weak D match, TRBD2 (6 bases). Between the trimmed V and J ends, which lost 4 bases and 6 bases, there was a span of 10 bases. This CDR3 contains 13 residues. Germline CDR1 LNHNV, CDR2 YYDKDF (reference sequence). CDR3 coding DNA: TGTGCCACCAGCACCCGGACTACCAATGAGCAGTTCTTC. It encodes CATSTRTTNEQFF.

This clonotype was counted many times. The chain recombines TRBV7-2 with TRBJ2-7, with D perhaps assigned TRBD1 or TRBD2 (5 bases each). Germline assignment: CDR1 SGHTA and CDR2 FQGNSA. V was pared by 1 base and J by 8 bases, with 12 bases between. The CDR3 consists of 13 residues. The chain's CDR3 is CASSLERGSKQYV. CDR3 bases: TGTGCCAGCAGCTTAGAGAGGGGAAGCAAGCAGTACGTC.

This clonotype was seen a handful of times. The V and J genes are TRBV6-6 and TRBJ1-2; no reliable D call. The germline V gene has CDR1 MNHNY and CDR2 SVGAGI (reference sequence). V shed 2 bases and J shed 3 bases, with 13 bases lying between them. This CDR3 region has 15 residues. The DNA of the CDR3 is TGTGCCAGCAGTTACGACCCGACTATCGACTATGGCTACACCTTC. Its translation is CASSYDPTIDYGYTF.

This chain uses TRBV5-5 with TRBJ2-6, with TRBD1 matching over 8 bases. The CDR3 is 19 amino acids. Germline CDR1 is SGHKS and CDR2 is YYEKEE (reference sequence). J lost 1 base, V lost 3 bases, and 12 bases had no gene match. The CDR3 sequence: CASSSLSQGALSGANVLTF. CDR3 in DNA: TGTGCCAGCAGCTCACTTAGTCAGGGGGCCCTATCTGGGGCCAACGTCCTGACTTTC.

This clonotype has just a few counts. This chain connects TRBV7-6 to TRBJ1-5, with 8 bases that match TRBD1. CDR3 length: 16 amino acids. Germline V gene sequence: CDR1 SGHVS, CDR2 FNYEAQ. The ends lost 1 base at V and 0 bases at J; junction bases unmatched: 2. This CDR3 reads CASSLGDRPSNQPQHF. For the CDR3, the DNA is TGTGCCAGCAGCTTAGGGGACAGGCCTAGCAATCAGCCCCAGCATTTT.

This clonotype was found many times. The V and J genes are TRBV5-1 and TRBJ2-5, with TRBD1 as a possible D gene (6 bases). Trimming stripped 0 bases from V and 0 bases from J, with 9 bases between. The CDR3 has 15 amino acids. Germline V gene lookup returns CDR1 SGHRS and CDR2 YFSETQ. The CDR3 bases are TGCGCCAGCAGCTTGGAGGGGGTCTACCAAGAGACCCAGTACTTC. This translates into CASSLEGVYQETQYF.

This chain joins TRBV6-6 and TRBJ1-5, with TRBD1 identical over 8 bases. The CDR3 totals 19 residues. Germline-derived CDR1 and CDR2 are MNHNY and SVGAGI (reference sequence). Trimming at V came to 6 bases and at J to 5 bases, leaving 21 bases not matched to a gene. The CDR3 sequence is CASRTRRGQVGVRDQPQHF. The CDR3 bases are TGTGCCAGCAGGACCCGGAGGGGACAGGTCGGTGTGAGGGATCAGCCCCAGCATTTT.

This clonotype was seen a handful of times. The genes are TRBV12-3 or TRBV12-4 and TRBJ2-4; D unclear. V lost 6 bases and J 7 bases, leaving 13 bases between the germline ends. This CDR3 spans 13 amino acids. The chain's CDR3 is CASRISPSNIQYF. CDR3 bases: TGTGCCAGCAGAATTTCCCCGTCTAACATTCAGTACTTC.

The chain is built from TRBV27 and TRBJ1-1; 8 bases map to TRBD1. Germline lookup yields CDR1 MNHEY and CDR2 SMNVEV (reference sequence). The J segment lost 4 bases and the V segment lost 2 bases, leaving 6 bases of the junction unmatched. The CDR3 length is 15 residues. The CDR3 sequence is CASSLRQGSGTEAFF. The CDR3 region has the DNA TGTGCCAGCAGTTTAAGACAGGGGAGTGGCACTGAAGCTTTCTTT.

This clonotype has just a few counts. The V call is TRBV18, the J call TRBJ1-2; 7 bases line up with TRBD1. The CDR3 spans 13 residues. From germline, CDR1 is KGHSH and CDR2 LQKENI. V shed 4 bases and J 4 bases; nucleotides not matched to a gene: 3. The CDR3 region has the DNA TGTGCCAGCTCACAGGGACAGACCTATGGCTACACCTTC. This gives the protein CASSQGQTYGYTF. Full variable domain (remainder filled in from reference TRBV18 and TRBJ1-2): NAGVMQNPRHLVRRRGQEARLRCSPMKGHSHVYWYRQLPEEGLKFMVYLQKENIIDESGMPKERFSAEFPKEGPSILRIQQVVRGDSAAYFCASSQGQTYGYTFGSGTRLTVV.

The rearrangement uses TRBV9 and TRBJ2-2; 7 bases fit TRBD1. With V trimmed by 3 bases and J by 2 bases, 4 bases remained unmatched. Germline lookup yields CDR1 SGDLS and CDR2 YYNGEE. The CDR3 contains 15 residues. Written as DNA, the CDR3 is TGTGCCAGCAGCGCCGGACAGGTTAACACCGGGGAGCTGTTTTTT. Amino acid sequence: CASSAGQVNTGELFF.

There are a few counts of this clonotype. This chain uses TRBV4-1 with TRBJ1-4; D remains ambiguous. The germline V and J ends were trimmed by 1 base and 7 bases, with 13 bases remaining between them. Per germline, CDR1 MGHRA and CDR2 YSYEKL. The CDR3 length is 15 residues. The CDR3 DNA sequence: TGCGCCAGCAGCCAAGGTCACACCCAGGTTGAAAAACTGTTTTTT. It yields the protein CASSQGHTQVEKLFF.

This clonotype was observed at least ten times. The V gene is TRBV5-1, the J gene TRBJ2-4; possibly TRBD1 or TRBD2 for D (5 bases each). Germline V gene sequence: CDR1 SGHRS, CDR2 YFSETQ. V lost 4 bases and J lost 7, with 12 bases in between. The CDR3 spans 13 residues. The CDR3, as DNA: TGCGCCAGCAGCGGGACGGACCTTAACATTCAGTACTTC. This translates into CASSGTDLNIQYF.

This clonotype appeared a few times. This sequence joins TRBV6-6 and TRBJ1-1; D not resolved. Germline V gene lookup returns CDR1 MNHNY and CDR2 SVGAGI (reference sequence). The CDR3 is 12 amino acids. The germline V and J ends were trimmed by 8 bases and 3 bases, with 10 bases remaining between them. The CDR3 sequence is CASRPADTEAFF. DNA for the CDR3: TGTGCCAGCCGGCCGGCGGACACTGAAGCTTTCTTT.

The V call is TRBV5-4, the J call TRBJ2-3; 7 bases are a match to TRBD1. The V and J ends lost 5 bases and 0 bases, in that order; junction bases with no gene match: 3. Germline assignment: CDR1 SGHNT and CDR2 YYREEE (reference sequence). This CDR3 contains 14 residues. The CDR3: CASRPGQSTDTQYF. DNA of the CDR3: TGTGCCAGCAGACCGGGACAGAGCACAGATACGCAGTATTTT.